This TCR beta chain is drawn from a study of Ad26.COV2.S vaccination and SARS-CoV-2 variants. Whole-study context: The vaccine Ad26.COV2.S was put into the muscle once, or twice with 56 days between.

In regard to this clone: Its antigen is still unknown.

Study outcomes and limitations: Analytic work on TCR breadth and depth might have understated the full extent of total T cell responses. Compared with placebo recipients, vaccine recipients had higher spike-specific TCR breadth. CD8+ and CD4+ T cells specific for spike reportedly responded with substantial breadth after vaccination.

Losses at the gene ends were 10 bases for V and 3 bases for J; bases not matched to a gene: 6. Germline assignment: CDR1 MDHEN and CDR2 SYDVKM. This CDR3 is 12 amino acids long. The treatment here: about 20 received Ad26.COV2.S at low or high dose, single or two shots; a few received placebo; per-sample allocation not given. Day 63 after the first vaccine or placebo injection was the time point for sampling. Assay: immunoSEQ multiplex PCR; the TCRdb copy retains only in-frame clones and omits some. Among about 350,000 clones listed, 80% to 90% were seen once. The sequencing used peripheral blood, collected in a trial of Ad26.COV2.S vaccine versus placebo. This chain joins TRBV28 and TRBJ2-7, with TRBD1 matching 7 bases. This clonotype was sampled from a person between 18 and 59 years old who received the Ad26.COV2.S COVID-19 vaccine or a placebo. CDR3 residues: CATRTGVYEQYF. CDR3 bases: TGTGCCACCCGAACAGGGGTCTACGAGCAGTACTTC.